Below are 27 T cell receptor beta chains sequenced from a single sample in a study of cytomegalovirus exposure and HLA in healthy donors. PCR was performed using 60 Vbeta and 13 Jbeta primers. Repertoires were generated with immunoSEQ multiplex PCR, while TCRdb's copy carries only in-frame clones and drops some. The table has about 220,000 clones, about 80% seen once; the top ten hold 5.4%. Material for sequencing was PBMCs. The receptors were sampled from a woman between 35 and 50 years old in good health and CMV-seropositive.

The genes are TRBV7-9 and TRBJ1-2; 9 bases fit TRBD1. This CDR3 is 15 amino acids long. The germline V gene encodes CDR1 SEHNR and CDR2 FQNEAQ (reference sequence). V shed 1 base, J shed 2 bases, and the junction held 2 bases outside the gene matches. As DNA, the CDR3 is TGTGCCAGCAGCTTAGGGGACAGGGTGAACTATGGCTACACCTTC. Translation gives CASSLGDRVNYGYTF.

This rearrangement joins TRBV9 to TRBJ2-5; 13 bases are a match to TRBD2. There are 15 residues in the CDR3. The V gene end was trimmed by 3 bases and the J gene end by 3 bases; junction bases not matched to a gene: 2. In germline, CDR1 is SGDLS, CDR2 YYNGEE. The CDR3 DNA is TGTGCCAGCAGCGCGGGACTAGCGGGGAAAGAGACCCAGTACTTC. It encodes CASSAGLAGKETQYF.

The chain carries TRBV9 and TRBJ2-7; D is ambiguous. V lost 3 bases and J 2 bases, leaving 12 bases between the germline ends. The CDR3 has 14 residues. CDR1 is SGDLS, CDR2 YYNGEE, per germline. This CDR3 reads CASSEAGSAYEQYF. CDR3 DNA: TGTGCCAGCAGCGAGGCCGGGTCAGCCTACGAGCAGTACTTC.

V and J are TRBV10-1 and TRBJ2-1; 8 bases align to TRBD1. This CDR3 contains 16 residues. Looked up from germline, CDR1 is WNHNN and CDR2 is SYGVQD (reference sequence). The V gene end was trimmed by 1 base and the J gene end by 4 bases; junction bases not matched to a gene: 6. The chain's CDR3 is CASSEWQGATYNEQFF. The CDR3 nucleotides read TGCGCCAGCAGTGAGTGGCAGGGGGCAACGTACAATGAGCAGTTCTTC.

This clone showed up just a few times. The V and J genes are TRBV28 and TRBJ2-7; maybe TRBD1 (6 bases). V lost 6 bases, J lost 2 bases, and 17 bases lay in between. CDR1 is MDHEN, CDR2 SYDVKM, per germline. The CDR3 runs 15 residues. CDR3 sequence reads: CASRGAMSKTYEQYF. Here the CDR3 DNA reads TGTGCCAGCAGGGGGGCCATGAGCAAAACCTACGAGCAGTACTTC.

This clone appeared a single time. The V gene is TRBV4-2, the J gene TRBJ1-3; D gene unclear. CDR1 LGHNA and CDR2 YNFKEQ come from the germline V gene. V was cut by 0 bases and J by 0 bases, with 6 bases left in between. This CDR3 has 15 residues. CDR3 coding DNA: TGTGCCAGCAGCCAAGAATACAGCTCTGGAAACACCATATATTTT. Its protein is CASSQEYSSGNTIYF.

This rearrangement joins TRBV4-1 to TRBJ2-7; D gene ambiguous. The germline V gene has CDR1 MGHRA and CDR2 YSYEKL. CDR3 length: 14 residues. Trimming took 0 bases from V and 4 from J, leaving 10 bases between them. For the CDR3, the DNA is TGCGCCAGCAGCCAAGAAGCGTTTTGGTACGAGCAGTACTTC. Protein: CASSQEAFWYEQYF.

The chain has TRBV7-9 and TRBJ1-5; possibly TRBD1 for D (5 bases). Per the germline V gene, CDR1 is SEHNR and CDR2 is FQNEAQ (reference sequence). This CDR3 has 17 residues. V lost 0 bases, J lost 5 bases, and 17 bases lay in between. In DNA, the CDR3 is TGTGCCAGCAGCTTAGCGCAGGGATTCTCGGACGATCAGCCCCAGCATTTT. Translated: CASSLAQGFSDDQPQHF.

The chain is built from TRBV7-2 and TRBJ2-1; no clear D gene. CDR1 and CDR2 from the germline V gene are SGHTA and FQGNSA. The CDR3 length is 14 residues. Trimming removed 4 bases at V and 1 base at J, with 8 bases between. The CDR3 region has the DNA TGTGCCAGCAGCTGGCCGACTTCCTACAATGAGCAGTTCTTC. It yields the protein CASSWPTSYNEQFF.

Written as DNA, the CDR3 is TGTGCCAGCAGCCGGCGGACTAGCAGCACAGATACGCAGTATTTT. It codes for CASSRRTSSTDTQYF. V usage is TRBV7-6 and J usage is TRBJ2-3, with 8 bases matching TRBD2. Losses at the gene ends were 5 bases for V and 0 bases for J; bases not matched to a gene: 4. Germline values: CDR1 SGHVS, CDR2 FNYEAQ. The CDR3 consists of 15 residues.

The chain has TRBV27 and TRBJ2-1, with a tentative D call TRBD1 (5 bases). V gave up 5 bases and J gave up 7 bases, with 18 bases separating them. CDR3 length equals 15 residues. Germline V CDR1 and CDR2: MNHEY, SMNVEV (reference sequence). This chain's CDR3 is CASSPQGAVGNEQFF. The CDR3 DNA reads as TGTGCCAGCAGTCCCCAAGGGGCTGTCGGTAATGAGCAGTTCTTC.

In the case of this clone: At one end, the junction sequence differs from germline, possibly due to a read error. The chain couples TRBV30 to TRBJ2-3; 7 positions agree with TRBD1. The CDR3 extends over 14 amino acids. Germline V CDR1 and CDR2: GTSNPN, SVGIG (reference sequence). CDR3 sequence: CAWTRGSATDTRYF. CDR3 DNA sequence: TGTGCCTGGACCAGGGGGTCTGCCACAGATACGCGGTATTTT.

The V and J genes are TRBV9 and TRBJ1-3; TRBD1 agrees at 8 bases. CDR3 length: 16 residues. CDR1 is SGDLS and CDR2 is YYNGEE in the germline V gene. The trim removed 5 bases at V and 2 bases at J, leaving 9 bases unmatched. The CDR3 region has the DNA TGTGCCAGCAGGCCCACAGGGGGTGAAGCTGGAAACACCATATATTTT. Protein product: CASRPTGGEAGNTIYF.

Only a few counts were recorded for this clone. This chain links TRBV6-5 with TRBJ2-2; 7 bases align to TRBD1. The junction had 2 bases not matched to a gene; V was cut back by 0 bases and J by 1 base. From germline, CDR1 is MNHEY and CDR2 SVGAGI. This CDR3 has 16 amino acids. CDR3 sequence: CASSYSGTVNTGELFF. In DNA, the CDR3 is TGTGCCAGCAGTTACTCGGGGACAGTGAACACCGGGGAGCTGTTTTTT.

The chain carries TRBV25-1 and TRBJ1-2; D perhaps matches TRBD1 (5 bases). This CDR3 comprises 13 residues. The V gene's germline CDR1 is MGHDK and CDR2 SYGVNS. Trimming pared 4 bases from V and 3 bases from J, leaving 9 bases between. CDR3 region: CASSAGDYYGYTF. CDR3 in DNA: TGTGCCAGCAGTGCGGGGGACTACTATGGCTACACCTTC.

This clone appeared once. The gene calls are TRBV19 and TRBJ2-6, with D possibly matching TRBD2 (6 bases). With 6 bases removed from V and 0 bases from J, the gap between germline ends came to 9 bases. Per the germline V gene, CDR1 is LNHDA and CDR2 is SQIVND (reference sequence). The CDR3 runs to 15 residues. CDR3 sequence reads: CASRGGGSGANVLTF. CDR3 DNA sequence: TGTGCCAGTAGGGGGGGTGGCTCTGGGGCCAACGTCCTGACTTTC.

Only one count was recorded for this clone. The junction shows a germline mismatch at one end, possibly a read error. This chain uses TRBV7-9 with TRBJ1-5, with TRBD1 matching over 7 bases. This CDR3 spans 14 amino acids. CDR1 and CDR2 from the germline V gene are SEHNR and FQNEAQ (reference sequence). The CDR3 sequence is CSSSSGRQGQPQHF. CDR3 DNA: TGTTCCAGCAGCTCGGGACGACAGGGTCAGCCCCAGCATTTT.

V usage is TRBV15 and J usage is TRBJ2-7; no definite D call. Germline CDR1 and CDR2: LNHNV and YYDKDF (reference sequence). CDR3 length equals 14 residues. The V gene lost 0 bases and the J gene lost 1 base, with 7 bases spanning the gap. CDR3 in amino acids: CATSRDPVSYEQYF. For the CDR3, the DNA is TGTGCCACCAGCAGAGATCCAGTTTCCTACGAGCAGTACTTC.

There are a few counts of this clone. This chain connects TRBV29-1 to TRBJ1-1; possible D gene TRBD1, 6 bases. V was pared by 8 bases and J by 1 base, with 14 bases between. This CDR3 region has 13 residues. The germline CDR1 and CDR2 sequences are SQVTM and ANQGSEA. CDR3 nucleotide sequence: TGCAGCACCAGAGGGGGGGCGAACACTGAAGCTTTCTTT. It codes for CSTRGGANTEAFF. Variable domain in full (rest from reference TRBV29-1 and TRBJ1-1): SAVISQKPSRDICQRGTSLTIQCQVDSQVTMMFWYRQQPGQSLTLIATANQGSEATYESGFVIDKFPISRPNLTFSTLTVSNMSPEDSSIYLCSTRGGANTEAFFGQGTRLTVV.

The chain employs TRBV19 and TRBJ2-7, with D tentatively TRBD2 (8 bases). This CDR3 comprises 14 residues. Germline V gene sequence: CDR1 LNHDA, CDR2 SQIVND (reference sequence). V was clipped by 7 bases and J by 3 bases, with 16 bases between them. In DNA form, the CDR3 reads TGTGCCAGTAAGCGGGGGCAGGGGGACTACGAGCAGTACTTC. Protein: CASKRGQGDYEQYF.

The chain is built from TRBV5-1 and TRBJ1-6; D is possibly TRBD1 (6 bases). The CDR3 consists of 15 residues. Germline V gene lookup returns CDR1 SGHRS and CDR2 YFSETQ. The V and J ends lost 0 bases and 9 bases respectively, with 13 bases between them. Here the CDR3 reads CASSLEAGEVSPLHF. CDR3 in DNA: TGCGCCAGCAGCTTGGAGGCAGGGGAAGTTTCACCCCTCCACTTT.

This sequence joins TRBV5-4 and TRBJ1-2, with 7 bases lining up with TRBD1. This CDR3 spans 14 amino acids. The V segment lost 4 bases and the J segment 0 bases; nucleotides outside the gene matches: 3. Germline V gene data show CDR1 as SGHNT and CDR2 as YYREEE (reference sequence). The CDR3 loop reads CASSDRVTNYGYTF. The DNA of the CDR3 is TGTGCCAGCAGCGACAGGGTAACTAACTATGGCTACACCTTC.

The table lists this clone with a count of one. V and J are TRBV9 and TRBJ1-2; 7 nucleotides match TRBD1. The germline CDR1 and CDR2 sequences are SGDLS and YYNGEE. The CDR3 has 13 residues. With V trimmed by 0 bases and J by 8 bases, 4 bases remained unmatched. The CDR3 is CASSVAAGQGYTF. CDR3 sequence (DNA): TGTGCCAGCAGCGTAGCGGCGGGACAGGGCTACACCTTC.

The chain combines TRBV9 with TRBJ2-2, with TRBD2 as a possible D gene (6 bases). The CDR3 covers 15 residues. V lost 1 base, J lost 1 base, and 8 bases lay in between. Germline V CDR1 and CDR2: SGDLS, YYNGEE. The DNA for the CDR3 is TGTGCCAGCAGCGTAACTAGCCTGAACACCGGGGAGCTGTTTTTT. This codes for CASSVTSLNTGELFF.

The chain links TRBV5-1 to TRBJ1-1, with a possible D match to TRBD1 (5 bases). The CDR3 contains 12 residues. V dropped 8 bases and J dropped 4 bases, with 12 bases sitting between them. Germline lookup yields CDR1 SGHRS and CDR2 YFSETQ. The CDR3 DNA reads TGCGCCAGTCGAACAGGCGCCACTGAAGCTTTCTTT. It encodes CASRTGATEAFF.

The chain links TRBV30 to TRBJ1-1, with D possibly being TRBD1 (5 bases). The CDR3 runs 10 residues. CDR1 and CDR2 from the germline V gene are GTSNPN and SVGIG (reference sequence). V lost 8 bases to trimming and J lost 3 bases, with 7 bases between them. The CDR3: CAGGDTEAFF. The CDR3 DNA follows: TGTGCCGGAGGGGACACTGAAGCTTTCTTT.

This clone showed up just a few times. V usage is TRBV5-4 and J usage is TRBJ1-2; D may be TRBD1 (6 bases). V lost 4 bases to trimming and J lost 2 bases, with 21 bases between them. The CDR3 runs to 17 residues. The germline V gene has CDR1 SGHNT and CDR2 YYREEE (reference sequence). This CDR3 reads CASSPGGRGRRNYGYTF. The CDR3 nucleotides are TGTGCCAGCAGCCCCGGAGGCAGGGGCCGCAGGAACTATGGCTACACCTTC.